The clone carrying this TCR beta chain was detected a few times. Its antigen remains unknown. Atypia-free adjacent lung came from at least 2 cm beyond the tumor margin. The CDR3 length is 15 residues. Germline V CDR1 and CDR2: SGHNT, YENEEA. V lost 5 bases, J lost 9 bases, and 7 bases stayed unmatched. These data originate in a study of T cells in localized non-small cell lung cancer. Produced via immunoSEQ multiplex PCR; TCRdb's table is partial and in-frame only. This sample has 2,600 or so clones, with 24% found just once. General observations from the study: Heterogeneity remains possible, as sequencing covered one tumor region only. Measurement of T cell clonality placed uninvolved adjacent lung highest, above the level in tumor. Adjacent lung had a median roughly 60 of the 100 largest tumor clones.

The TCR sequence derives from a female donor with stage II lung adenocarcinoma. The material sequenced was normal lung tissue next to the tumor, taken before any cancer treatment. This chain links TRBV11-3 with TRBJ1-6; TRBD1 aligns across 10 bases. CDR3 in amino acids: CASSQGTGAGSPLHF. The CDR3, as DNA: TGTGCCAGCAGCCAGGGGACAGGGGCGGGTTCACCCCTCCACTTT.